These T cell receptor beta chains were read from a single sample in a study of blood T cell repertoires in COVID-19. Libraries were prepared by immunoSEQ multiplex PCR; TCRdb keeps only in-frame clonotypes and omits some of them. The table lists a few hundred thousand clones, less than 90% of them singletons, with 2.2% in the top ten. The sequenced sample consisted of peripheral blood. Source of these receptors: a woman in her 50s with acute or convalescent COVID-19. The CDR3 runs from the conserved cysteine through the conserved F or W. D genes are given only for firm matches. Clone sizes are given selectively: once, few, many, or a class where the clone is expanded.

V gene	clone size	J gene	D gene	CDR3 DNA	CDR3 protein
TRBV29-1	NA	TRBJ1-3	NA	TGCAGCGTTGAGACGGAGACTGGAAACACCATATATTTT	CSVETETGNTIYF
TRBV2	NA	TRBJ2-2	NA	TGTGCCAGCAGTGTCAGGGGGAACACCGGGGAGCTGTTTTTT	CASSVRGNTGELFF
TRBV19	NA	TRBJ2-3	TRBD2	TGTGCCAGTAGTATGGGACTAGGCCCGTTCTTATATACGCAGTATTTT	CASSMGLGPFLYTQYF
TRBV27	NA	TRBJ1-2	TRBD1	TGTGCCAGCAGTCCACAGGGGGCTGGGTATGGCTACACCTTC	CASSPQGAGYGYTF
TRBV2	NA	TRBJ1-2	NA	TGTGCCAGCAGTGCTTCTCCCGGGACACCCTATGGCTACACCTTC	CASSASPGTPYGYTF
TRBV18	few	TRBJ1-2	TRBD1	TGTGCCAGCTCACCTACGACTGGGACAGGGGGGTACTTAAAGAATGGCTACACCTTC	CASSPTTGTGGYLKNGYTF
TRBV6-4	NA	TRBJ2-7	TRBD1	TGTGCCAGCTTACGGGACAGGGTGAACTCCTACGAGCAGTACTTC	CASLRDRVNSYEQYF
TRBV19	NA	TRBJ2-7	NA	TGTGCCAGTAGTATGGGCAATACCTACGAGCAGTACTTC	CASSMGNTYEQYF
TRBV2	NA	TRBJ1-3	TRBD1	TGTGCCAGCAGAGGGACAGGGGGGACTGGAAACACCATATATTTT	CASRGTGGTGNTIYF
TRBV24-1	NA	TRBJ1-4	NA	TGTGCCACCAGTGATTCCACAGGGTATCCAGGAAAACTGTTTTTT	CATSDSTGYPGKLFF
TRBV6-5	NA	TRBJ1-6	TRBD1	TGTGCCAGCACCTGGACAGGGAATAATTCACCCCTCCACTTT	CASTWTGNNSPLHF
TRBV6-2/TRBV6-3	NA	TRBJ2-1	NA	TGTGCCAGCAGTTACGGCGCCAGGGTAAATGAGCAGTTCTTC	CASSYGARVNEQFF
TRBV30	NA	TRBJ1-3	TRBD1	TGTGCCTGGAAAGGACAGGGCTCTGGAAACACCATATATTTT	CAWKGQGSGNTIYF
TRBV5-4	NA	TRBJ1-3	NA	TGTGCCAGCAGCTTGAGGGGCCCTGGAAACACCATATATTTT	CASSLRGPGNTIYF
TRBV10-3	NA	TRBJ2-1	TRBD2	TGTGCCATCAGTGAACGCTTTAGCGGGTACTCCTACAATGAGCAGTTCTTC	CAISERFSGYSYNEQFF
TRBV30	NA	TRBJ2-1	NA	TGTGCCTGGGAAGGGGGGGGCAATAGCAATGAGCAGTTCTTC	CAWEGGGNSNEQFF
TRBV5-6	NA	TRBJ2-3	TRBD2	TGTGCCAGCAGCTTGGCCAGTGCAGCGGGGGGTTCTTCGGTTACGCAGTATTTT	CASSLASAAGGSSVTQYF
TRBV27	NA	TRBJ2-3	NA	TGTGCCAGCGCGCGGTCGGGGGCAGATACGCAGTATTTT	CASARSGADTQYF
TRBV6-5	NA	TRBJ1-2	TRBD1	TGTGCCAGCAGCCGGAGGGACAGGGACCCCTATGGCTACACCTTC	CASSRRDRDPYGYTF
TRBV7-9	NA	TRBJ2-5	NA	TGTGCCAGCAGCTCAGTCAGGGAGGTGGAAGAGACCCAGTACTTC	CASSSVREVEETQYF
TRBV10-2	NA	TRBJ1-1	NA	TGCGCCAGCAGTCTGGCCCGGGTGAACACTGAAGCTTTCTTT	CASSLARVNTEAFF
TRBV11-3	NA	TRBJ2-7	NA	TGTGCCAGCAGCTTAATTCAGGGATTCACCTACGAGCAGTACTTC	CASSLIQGFTYEQYF
TRBV5-1	NA	TRBJ2-6	TRBD1	TGCGCCAGCACCCTCAGGGGGTCTGGGGCCAACGTCCTGACTTTC	CASTLRGSGANVLTF
TRBV19	NA	TRBJ2-1	TRBD2	TGTGCCAGTAGTTCATTGCAGCGGGGGGGCGCCTACAATGAGCAGTTCTTC	CASSSLQRGGAYNEQFF
TRBV9	few	TRBJ1-5	NA	TGTGCCAGCAGCGTAGGTCAGGGGACCAATCAGCCCCAGCATTTT	CASSVGQGTNQPQHF
TRBV29-1	NA	TRBJ1-2	NA	TGCAGCGTTGAAAGTGGGGAGAGCTATGGCTACACCTTC	CSVESGESYGYTF
TRBV20-1	NA	TRBJ1-1	NA	TGCAGTGCTAGTCCCACAAGAACGAACACTGAAGCTTTCTTT	CSASPTRTNTEAFF
TRBV6-4	NA	TRBJ1-6	NA	TGTGCCAGCAGCCGAGAGGAGAATTCACCCCTCCACTTT	CASSREENSPLHF
TRBV5-4	NA	TRBJ2-7	TRBD1	TGTGCCAGCAGGTTGACAGGGGGCTCCTACGAGCAGTACTTC	CASRLTGGSYEQYF
TRBV10-2	NA	TRBJ1-2	NA	TGCGCCAGCAGTGATATAGGCGGCGGCTACACCTTC	CASSDIGGGYTF
TRBV21-1	NA	TRBJ2-5	NA	TGTGCCAGCAGCAAAGCGCTCGACATAAAAAGGGTAGGGGCCCCCCGAGAGACCCAGTACTTC	CASSKALDIKRVGAPRETQYF
TRBV7-9	once	TRBJ2-6	NA	TGTGCCAGCACCCTGGGAGTCTCTGGGGCCAACGTCCTGACTTTC	CASTLGVSGANVLTF
TRBV6-2/TRBV6-3	NA	TRBJ2-5	NA	TGTGCCAGCAGCCGCGGTTCGGGGGAGACCCAGTACTTC	CASSRGSGETQYF
TRBV29-1	NA	TRBJ1-3	NA	TGCAGCGGCGGGAGAGCTGGAAACACCATATATTTT	CSGGRAGNTIYF